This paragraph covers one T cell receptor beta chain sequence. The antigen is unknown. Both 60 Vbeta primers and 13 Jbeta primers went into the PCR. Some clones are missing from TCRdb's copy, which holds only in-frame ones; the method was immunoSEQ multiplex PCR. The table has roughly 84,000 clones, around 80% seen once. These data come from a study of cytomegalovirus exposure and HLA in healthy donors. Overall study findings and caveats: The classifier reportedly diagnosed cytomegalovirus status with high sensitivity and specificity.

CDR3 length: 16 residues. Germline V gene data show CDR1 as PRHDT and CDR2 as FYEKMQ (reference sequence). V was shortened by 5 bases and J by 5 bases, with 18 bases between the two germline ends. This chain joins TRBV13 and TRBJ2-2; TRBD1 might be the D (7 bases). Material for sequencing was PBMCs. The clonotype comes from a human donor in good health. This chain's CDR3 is CASSIRQGRGTGELFF. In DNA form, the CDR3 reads TGTGCCAGCAGCATCCGACAGGGCCGGGGGACCGGGGAGCTGTTTTTT.